Below, 14 T cell receptor beta chains from the same sample are listed, as sequenced in a study of cytomegalovirus exposure and HLA in healthy donors. The protocol was immunoSEQ multiplex PCR, while the TCRdb copy is restricted to in-frame clones and leaves out a portion. The sample consists of about 330,000 clones, roughly 89% of them appearing once. The sequenced material came from PBMCs. The receptors come from a woman younger than 35 in good health and CMV-seronegative.

The chain carries TRBV12-5 and TRBJ1-1; a weak D match, TRBD1 (5 bases). Trimming stripped 8 bases from V and 1 base from J, with 8 bases between. This CDR3 comprises 12 residues. CDR1 and CDR2 (germline): LGHNT, FRNRAP. This CDR3 reads CASSQGNTEAFF. The CDR3 DNA is TGTGCTAGTAGTCAGGGGAACACTGAAGCTTTCTTT.

A word on this clone: Other DNA sequences within the sample encode an identical CDR3. The chain uses TRBV27 and TRBJ1-2; 8 nucleotides align to TRBD1. The CDR3 totals 13 residues. V trimming: 5 bases; J trimming: 3 bases; junction bases outside the gene matches: 2. Germline CDR1 and CDR2: MNHEY and SMNVEV (reference sequence). The CDR3 DNA is TGTGCCAGCAGTCTACAGGGGGACTATGGCTACACCTTC. Translated: CASSLQGDYGYTF.

As for this clone: At the DNA level, this CDR3 is encoded by other sequences in the same sample as well. The chain uses TRBV4-2 and TRBJ1-2, with D possibly TRBD1 on 5 matching bases. Germline CDR1 and CDR2: LGHNA and YNFKEQ. Trimming removed 1 base at V and 2 bases at J, with 8 bases between. The CDR3 extends over 14 amino acids. The CDR3 nucleotides read TGTGCCAGCAGCCAAGGCGGGGGGAACTATGGCTACACCTTC. Protein sequence: CASSQGGGNYGYTF.

This chain links TRBV7-8 with TRBJ2-2; TRBD2 matches at 8 bases. Germline V gives CDR1 SGHVS, CDR2 FQNEAQ. J gave up 1 base and V 6 bases, and 16 bases lay outside the gene matches. The CDR3 spans 19 residues. The CDR3 protein is CASRSTRHLAGLNTGELFF. The CDR3 nucleotides are TGTGCCAGCAGATCAACCCGACACTTAGCGGGGTTGAACACCGGGGAGCTGTTTTTT.

DNA of the CDR3: TGCAGCGTTGTTTCTGGGGCCGACACCGGGGAGCTGTTTTTT. It specifies CSVVSGADTGELFF. The V call is TRBV29-1, the J call TRBJ2-2; tentatively, D is TRBD1 (5 bases). The length of the CDR3 is 14 residues. Germline loops: CDR1 SQVTM, CDR2 ANQGSEA. Trimming shortened V by 4 bases and J by 3 bases, and 12 bases separated the two germline ends.

The chain combines TRBV29-1 with TRBJ1-3; 8 nucleotides agree with TRBD1. CDR1 is SQVTM and CDR2 is ANQGSEA in the germline V gene. Trimming cost V 5 bases and J 2 bases; bases outside gene matches: 2. This CDR3 has 13 residues. The CDR3 DNA reads TGCAGCGTTCTCAGGGGGCCTGGAAACACCATATATTTT. Encoded protein: CSVLRGPGNTIYF.

The rearrangement uses TRBV4-2 and TRBJ2-3; 8 bases are shared with TRBD2. The CDR3 is made up of 18 amino acids. Germline-derived CDR1 and CDR2 are LGHNA and YNFKEQ. Trimming cost V 0 bases and J 1 base; bases outside gene matches: 9. Written as DNA, the CDR3 is TGTGCCAGCAGCCAAGAGGCCCGGGGAGCGGGAGGCACAGATACGCAGTATTTT. Residues: CASSQEARGAGGTDTQYF.

The chain recombines TRBV28 with TRBJ2-7; 14 bases are a match to TRBD2. J gave up 6 bases and V 5 bases, and 6 bases lay outside the gene matches. This CDR3 spans 15 amino acids. Per germline, CDR1 MDHEN and CDR2 SYDVKM. CDR3 sequence (DNA): TGTGCCAGCAGTCCCCCCGGACTAGCGGGAGGCGAGCAGTACTTC. This gives the protein CASSPPGLAGGEQYF.

The genes are TRBV6-5 and TRBJ1-1; 8 nucleotides line up with TRBD1. The ends lost 2 bases at V and 8 bases at J; junction bases unmatched: 4. The CDR3 is 13 residues long. Germline assignment: CDR1 MNHEY and CDR2 SVGAGI. In DNA form, the CDR3 reads TGTGCCAGCAGTTACCGCCGACAGGGGGAAGCTTTCTTT. Translation gives CASSYRRQGEAFF.

This chain uses TRBV4-1 with TRBJ1-1, with 8 bases fitting TRBD1. In germline, CDR1 is MGHRA, CDR2 YSYEKL. This CDR3 comprises 17 residues. The ends lost 0 bases at V and 4 bases at J; junction bases unmatched: 10. For the CDR3, the DNA is TGCGCCAGCAGCCAAGATGGGCCAGGGGGCCCGAGCACTGAAGCTTTCTTT. It encodes CASSQDGPGGPSTEAFF.

The chain joins TRBV18 to TRBJ2-7, with 8 bases matching TRBD2. The junction had 9 bases not matched to a gene; V was cut back by 1 base and J by 7 bases. Per the germline V gene, CDR1 is KGHSH and CDR2 is LQKENI. CDR3 length equals 15 residues. CDR3 amino acids: CASSPLPGLGYEQYF. DNA for the CDR3: TGTGCCAGCTCACCACTGCCGGGACTAGGGTATGAGCAGTACTTC. The full variable domain, completed using reference TRBV18 and TRBJ2-7, is NAGVMQNPRHLVRRRGQEARLRCSPMKGHSHVYWYRQLPEEGLKFMVYLQKENIIDESGMPKERFSAEFPKEGPSILRIQQVVRGDSAAYFCASSPLPGLGYEQYFGPGTRLTVT.

The chain employs TRBV6-4 and TRBJ1-5, with a possible D match to TRBD1 (5 bases). The V and J ends lost 5 bases and 7 bases respectively, with 12 bases between them. Germline assignment: CDR1 MRHNA and CDR2 SNTAGT. The CDR3 runs 13 residues. CDR3 loop: CASSIGEGQPQHF. DNA of the CDR3: TGTGCCAGCAGTATAGGGGAGGGCCAGCCCCAGCATTTT.

The chain joins TRBV4-3 to TRBJ2-3; 12 bases align to TRBD2. Trimming cost V 4 bases and J 4 bases; bases outside gene matches: 3. The CDR3 covers 15 residues. Germline values: CDR1 LGHNA, CDR2 YSLEER. The CDR3 nucleotides read TGCGCCAGCAGCCGACTAGCGGGAGTCCCAGATACGCAGTATTTT. This gives the protein CASSRLAGVPDTQYF.

The rearrangement joins TRBV28 to TRBJ2-3; 10 bases align to TRBD2. The V gene end was trimmed by 3 bases and the J gene end by 6 bases; junction bases not matched to a gene: 12. Germline-derived CDR1 and CDR2 are MDHEN and SYDVKM. The CDR3 contains 17 residues. CDR3 DNA: TGTGCCAGCAGTTTTGGGAGGGCTAGCGGGAGTTGGGATACGCAGTATTTT. Protein: CASSFGRASGSWDTQYF. Complete variable domain (other parts from reference TRBV28 and TRBJ2-3): DVKVTQSSRYLVKRTGEKVFLECVQDMDHENMFWYRQDPGLGLRLIYFSYDVKMKEKGDIPEGYSVSREKKERFSLILESASTNQTSMYLCASSFGRASGSWDTQYFGPGTRLTVL.